A selection of T cell receptor beta chains follows, all from one sample in a study of shared clonotypes between healthy human individuals. Assay used: immunoSEQ multiplex PCR; TCRdb lists only in-frame clones, some missing. The sample lists about 1 million clones, 65% to 75% occurring once. The sequenced sample consisted of memory CD4+ T cells sorted from blood. The receptors come from a man between 18 and 35 years old in good health. Both conserved end residues are part of each CDR3. The order of the fields is V gene, J gene, D gene, clone size, CDR3 DNA, CDR3 protein. The D gene is left open where the match is weak. The size of a clone is reported for some rows only, either as once, few or many, or as a class for expanded clones.

>TRBV30|TRBJ2-5|-|-
TGTGCCTGTAGCTCTCAAGAGACCCAGTACTTC
CACSSQETQYF
>TRBV12-5|TRBJ1-1|-|few
TGTGCTAGTGGTCCGCTCGGACAGCTGAACACTGAAGCTTTCTTT
CASGPLGQLNTEAFF
>TRBV27|TRBJ2-3|TRBD2|few
TGTGCCAGCAGTTCCGCGGGGGGCCATAGCACAGATACGCAGTATTTT
CASSSAGGHSTDTQYF
>TRBV5-1|TRBJ2-5|TRBD2|few
TGCGCCAGCAGCTTGTTCGCCAGCGGGGACCAAGAGACCCAGTACTTC
CASSLFASGDQETQYF
>TRBV28|TRBJ1-2|TRBD1|-
TGTGCCAGCAGTTTAAACACAGGGGGCGCCTATGGCTACACCTTC
CASSLNTGGAYGYTF
>TRBV7-6|TRBJ2-7|-|-
TGTGCCAGCAGCTGGCCGACAGGCGAGCAGTACTTC
CASSWPTGEQYF
>TRBV18|TRBJ2-7|TRBD1|-
TGTGCCAGCTCGGCGGTCGGGACAGGGAGCACCTACGAGCAGTACTTC
CASSAVGTGSTYEQYF
>TRBV7-8|TRBJ2-3|-|-
TGTGCCAGCAGCCTCTCGGACCGTTCTGAGACGCAGTATTTT
CASSLSDRSETQYF
>TRBV6-5|TRBJ2-7|-|-
TGTGCCAGCAGAACGCCCGGCAGTTACGAGCAGTACTTC
CASRTPGSYEQYF
>TRBV5-8|TRBJ2-2|-|-
TGTGCCAGCAGCTTGAGGCGGCTAGTAGGCACCGGGGAGCTGTTTTTT
CASSLRRLVGTGELFF
>TRBV10-3|TRBJ1-4|TRBD1|many
TGTGCCATCAGTGGGGGCACCCAGGGGGCTAATGAAAAACTGTTTTTT
CAISGGTQGANEKLFF
>TRBV18|TRBJ1-4|-|once
TGTGCCAGCTCACCGACGACCCCCGGGAAACTGTTTTTT
CASSPTTPGKLFF
>TRBV5-6|TRBJ1-4|TRBD1|-
TGTGCCAGCAGCCGGACAGGGTTTAATGAAAAACTGTTTTTT
CASSRTGFNEKLFF
>TRBV4-1|TRBJ2-2|TRBD2|-
TGCGCCAGCAGTGGTACGGGAGGTATGATACGGGAGCTGTTTTTT
CASSGTGGMIRELFF
>TRBV5-8|TRBJ1-3|-|-
TGTGCCAGCAGTCCGGGACACCCTGGAAACACCATATATTTT
CASSPGHPGNTIYF
>TRBV28|TRBJ1-3|TRBD1|-
TGTGCCAGCAAAGACAGGGACCCGTCTGGAAACACCATATATTTT
CASKDRDPSGNTIYF
>TRBV10-1|TRBJ1-2|-|few
TGCGCCAGCAGTGAGGGTCCCTTC
CASSEGPF
>TRBV10-1|TRBJ2-3|TRBD2|-
TGCGCCAGCAGGACTAGCGGGGGGGCCGAAAATACGCAGTATTTT
CASRTSGGAENTQYF
>TRBV19|TRBJ1-4|TRBD1|-
TGTGCCAGTAGTCTCCCGGGACAGGGTGGTGAAAAACTGTTTTTT
CASSLPGQGGEKLFF
>TRBV20-1|TRBJ2-3|-|-
TGCAGTGCCTTACCGGGAGATACGCAGTATTTT
CSALPGDTQYF
>TRBV19|TRBJ2-1|-|-
TGTGCCAGTAGTCCCCTAGGAAGCGCAAACAATGAGCAGTTCTTC
CASSPLGSANNEQFF
>TRBV7-9|TRBJ2-5|TRBD1|-
TGTGCCAGCAGCCCGACAGGGATTGAGACCCAGTACTTC
CASSPTGIETQYF
>TRBV7-6|TRBJ2-2|TRBD2|-
TGTGCCAGCAGCCGGACTAGCGGGAGGGCTAGTGGGGAGCTGTTTTTT
CASSRTSGRASGELFF
>TRBV7-2|TRBJ2-7|TRBD1|-
TGTGCCAGCAGCTCTTCCGGGACAGGGCGCGAGCAGTACTTC
CASSSSGTGREQYF
>TRBV7-9|TRBJ2-3|-|-
TGTGCCAGCAGCTTAGATCTAGGGAAGGATACGCAGTATTTT
CASSLDLGKDTQYF
>TRBV6-1|TRBJ1-2|-|-
TGTGCCAGCAGTGAGTCAGGGGTCCGGGGCTACACCTTC
CASSESGVRGYTF
>TRBV9|TRBJ2-2|-|-
TGTGCCAGCAGCGTAGTGTCAAACACCGGGGAGCTGTTTTTT
CASSVVSNTGELFF
>TRBV6-6|TRBJ1-5|-|-
TGTGCCAGCCGCCGGATAGGGGGTGCAAATCAGCCCCAGCATTTT
CASRRIGGANQPQHF
>TRBV7-2|TRBJ2-1|-|-
TGTGCCAGCTCCACGGCTGGGAGCTATATTAATGAGCAGTTCTTC
CASSTAGSYINEQFF
>TRBV2|TRBJ2-1|TRBD2|once
TGTGCCAGCGGGACTAGCGGGGGGGTAGGGCAGTTCTTC
CASGTSGGVGQFF
>TRBV14|TRBJ2-5|-|-
TGTGCCAGCAGCCAAACACGACAGAGTTCGTACTTC
CASSQTRQSSYF
>TRBV6-1|TRBJ2-7|-|-
TGTGCCAGCAGCACTTATGGACAGACTTACGAGCAGTACTTC
CASSTYGQTYEQYF
>TRBV5-1|TRBJ1-1|TRBD1|-
TGCGCCAGCGCCCGGGACAGGCGGTATGCTGAAGCTTTCTTT
CASARDRRYAEAFF
>TRBV5-1|TRBJ1-6|-|few
TGCGCCAGCAGCACCGGCCCTGATTCACCCCTCCACTTT
CASSTGPDSPLHF
>TRBV5-6|TRBJ2-5|-|-
TGTGCCAGCAGCTTGGGAGTATTAGAGACCCAGTACTTC
CASSLGVLETQYF
>TRBV5-1|TRBJ2-1|TRBD2|-
TGCGCCAGCAGCTTGCGACTAGCGGCGAATGAGCAGTTCTTC
CASSLRLAANEQFF
>TRBV6-1|TRBJ1-6|-|-
TGTGCCAGCAGTGATATGCATAAGGGGAATTCACCCCTCCACTTT
CASSDMHKGNSPLHF
>TRBV5-4|TRBJ2-4|TRBD1|-
TGTGCCAGCAGCCGCCTCGACAGGGATGAAAACATTCAGTACTTC
CASSRLDRDENIQYF
>TRBV2|TRBJ2-2|-|-
TGTGCCAGCAGGAGGGGGGGCCCACTTAGCACCGGGGAGCTGTTTTTT
CASRRGGPLSTGELFF
>TRBV29-1|TRBJ2-5|TRBD1|-
TGCAGCGTCGGGAACAGGGGCACCCAAGAGACCCAGTACTTC
CSVGNRGTQETQYF
>TRBV7-2|TRBJ2-3|-|-
TGTGCCAGCAGCTTTAACACAGATACGCAGTATTTT
CASSFNTDTQYF
>TRBV5-6|TRBJ2-5|TRBD2|-
TGTGCCAGCAGCTTGCCTAGCGGGAGACAGACCCAGTACTTC
CASSLPSGRQTQYF
>TRBV7-9|TRBJ2-7|-|-
TGTGCCAGCAGCACCATAAGCGGCTACGAGCAGTACTTC
CASSTISGYEQYF
>TRBV7-2|TRBJ2-4|-|few
TGTGCCAGCAGCCGCACTAGCTCGGCCAAAAACATTCAGTACTTC
CASSRTSSAKNIQYF
>TRBV30|TRBJ2-5|-|few
TGTGCCTGGAGTGTACCCCCAGAGACCCAGTACTTC
CAWSVPPETQYF
>TRBV19|TRBJ2-2|-|-
TGTGCCAGTAGTATAGAGCGGGGAGCCGGGGAGCTGTTTTTT
CASSIERGAGELFF
>TRBV30|TRBJ2-5|TRBD1|-
TGTGCCTGGAGATCTCCAGGGGGCGCGGAGACCCAGTACTTC
CAWRSPGGAETQYF
>TRBV6-1|TRBJ2-7|TRBD2|-
TGTGCCAGCAGTCCAGGGACTAGCGGGAGGACCGAGCAGTACTTC
CASSPGTSGRTEQYF
>TRBV4-1|TRBJ2-1|TRBD2|-
TGCGCCAGCAGCCAGGGACTAGCGGTCCCCAATGAGCAGTTCTTC
CASSQGLAVPNEQFF
>TRBV10-3|TRBJ1-3|-|-
TGTGCCATCAGTGAGTCCGACGGAGCTGGAAACACCATATATTTT
CAISESDGAGNTIYF
>TRBV4-3|TRBJ2-5|TRBD2|few
TGCGCCAGCAGCCAGGAGTCCCCACTAGCGGGAGGCTGGGAGACCCAGTACTTC
CASSQESPLAGGWETQYF
>TRBV27|TRBJ2-1|-|few
TGTGCCAGCAGTTTATGGGGTCTGGACTACAATGAGCAGTTCTTC
CASSLWGLDYNEQFF
>TRBV28|TRBJ1-2|-|-
TGTGCCACAGGGGAGGGGGGCGCCAACTATGGCTACACCTTC
CATGEGGANYGYTF
>TRBV30|TRBJ2-3|TRBD2|-
TGTGCCTGGAACAAGGGACTAGCGGCCTGGGGAGATACGCAGTATTTT
CAWNKGLAAWGDTQYF
>TRBV19|TRBJ2-7|TRBD2|-
TGTGCCAGTAGTCAAACGGCTAGCGGGAGGGCCCGGGAGCAGTACTTC
CASSQTASGRAREQYF